This T cell receptor (beta chain) is drawn from a study of blood T cell repertoires in COVID-19. Trimming pared 2 bases from V and 7 bases from J, leaving 12 bases between. Germline-derived CDR1 and CDR2 are MNHEY and SMNVEV (reference sequence). The CDR3 has 14 residues. Individuals drawn from approximately 26 US areas were roughly 18 to 100 years old. Under the authors' procedure: It was from reference gene primer amplification that nucleated cell counts were estimated. The data were produced by immunoSEQ multiplex PCR, yet TCRdb's version contains in-frame clones alone and is incomplete. That table gives V, J and clone size, and the DNA gave D and trimming. The sample includes 200,000 or so clones, roughly nine tenths of them seen just once.

The clonotype comes from a woman aged 18 to 35 in a cohort exposed to, infected with or recovered from COVID-19 (not recorded which). V is TRBV27 and J is TRBJ2-1, with TRBD2 as a possible D gene (6 bases). Sample: PBMCs or T cells enriched from blood (not recorded which). In nucleotides, the CDR3 is TGTGCCAGCAGTTTAGGGACTGGAGGAAATGAGCAGTTCTTC. This gives the protein CASSLGTGGNEQFF.